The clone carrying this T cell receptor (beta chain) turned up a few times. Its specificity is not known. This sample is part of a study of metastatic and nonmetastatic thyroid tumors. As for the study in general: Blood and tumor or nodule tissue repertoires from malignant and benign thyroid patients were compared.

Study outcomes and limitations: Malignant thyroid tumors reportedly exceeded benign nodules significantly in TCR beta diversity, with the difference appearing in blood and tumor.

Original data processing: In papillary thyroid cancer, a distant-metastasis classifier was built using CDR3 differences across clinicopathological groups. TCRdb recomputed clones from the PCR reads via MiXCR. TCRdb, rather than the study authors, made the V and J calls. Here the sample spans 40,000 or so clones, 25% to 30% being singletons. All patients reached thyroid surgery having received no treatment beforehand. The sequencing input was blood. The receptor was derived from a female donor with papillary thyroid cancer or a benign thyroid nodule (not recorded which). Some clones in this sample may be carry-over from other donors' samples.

In DNA form, the CDR3 reads TGTGCCAGCAGGGTGCTAGCGTACGAGCAGTACTTC. Translated, it gives CASRVLAYEQYF. The rearrangement joins TRBV2 to TRBJ2-7; possible D gene TRBD2, 6 bases. The CDR3 runs 12 residues. Germline V gene data show CDR1 as SNHLY and CDR2 as FYNNEI. Trimming shortened V by 6 bases and J by 4 bases, and 10 bases separated the two germline ends.